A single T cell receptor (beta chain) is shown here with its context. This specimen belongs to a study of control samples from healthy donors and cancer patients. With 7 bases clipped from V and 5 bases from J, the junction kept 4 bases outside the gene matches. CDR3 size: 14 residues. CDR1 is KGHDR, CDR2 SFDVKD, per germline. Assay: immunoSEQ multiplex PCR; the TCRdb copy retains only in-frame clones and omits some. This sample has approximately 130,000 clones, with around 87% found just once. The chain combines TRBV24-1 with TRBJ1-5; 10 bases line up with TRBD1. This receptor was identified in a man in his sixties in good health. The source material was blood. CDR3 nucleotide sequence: TGTGCCACCAGCCCGGGACAGGGGTATCAGCCCCAGCATTTT. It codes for CATSPGQGYQPQHF.